Listed here are 12 T cell receptor beta chains from one sample, sequenced in a study of blood T cell repertoires in COVID-19. Libraries were prepared by immunoSEQ multiplex PCR; TCRdb keeps only in-frame clonotypes and omits some of them. The data show roughly 68,000 clones, less than 85% seen once. The sequenced material came from peripheral blood. These receptors all come from an elderly woman with acute or convalescent COVID-19.

The genes are TRBV9 and TRBJ2-7; tentative D call: TRBD1 (5 bases). V gave up 0 bases and J gave up 3 bases, with 16 bases separating them. The germline gives CDR1 SGDLS, CDR2 YYNGEE. CDR3 length: 16 residues. CDR3 sequence: CASSVETSAGNYEQYF. The CDR3 DNA reads as TGTGCCAGCAGCGTAGAGACTTCCGCAGGGAACTACGAGCAGTACTTC.

The chain has TRBV30 and TRBJ1-5; perhaps TRBD1 as D (5 bases). V lost 5 bases, J lost 0 bases, and 20 bases lay in between. Germline CDR1 and CDR2: GTSNPN and SVGIG (reference sequence). The CDR3 is 17 amino acids. The CDR3 spells CAWDHRVGTPSNQPQHF. The CDR3 bases are TGTGCCTGGGACCATCGGGTGGGGACTCCTAGCAATCAGCCCCAGCATTTT.

The sample holds one count of this clone. V is TRBV5-1 and J is TRBJ2-7; 7 positions match TRBD1. This CDR3 has 15 amino acids. Germline CDR1 SGHRS, CDR2 YFSETQ. The junction had 9 bases not matched to a gene; V was cut back by 2 bases and J by 4 bases. CDR3: CASSLAEGAVYEQYF. CDR3 DNA sequence: TGCGCCAGCAGCTTAGCTGAGGGGGCTGTGTACGAGCAGTACTTC.

The chain joins TRBV18 to TRBJ2-7; TRBD2 aligns across 11 bases. CDR3 length: 17 residues. The trim removed 6 bases at V and 0 bases at J, leaving 10 bases unmatched. From germline, CDR1 is KGHSH and CDR2 LQKENI. The CDR3 reads CASSLLAGGSTSYEQYF. The CDR3 nucleotides are TGTGCCAGCTCCCTGCTAGCGGGGGGCTCGACCTCCTACGAGCAGTACTTC. The full variable domain, with the rest looked up from reference TRBV18 and TRBJ2-7, is NAGVMQNPRHLVRRRGQEARLRCSPMKGHSHVYWYRQLPEEGLKFMVYLQKENIIDESGMPKERFSAEFPKEGPSILRIQQVVRGDSAAYFCASSLLAGGSTSYEQYFGPGTRLTVT.

The CDR3 nucleotides are TGTGCCAGCAGCCCGGACAGTAACTATGGCTACACCTTC. It translates to CASSPDSNYGYTF. The gene calls are TRBV3-1 (or the pseudogene TRBV3-2) and TRBJ1-2; weak D call: TRBD1 (6 bases). Germline V gives CDR1 LGHDT, CDR2 YNNKEL (reference sequence). Trimming left V 4 bases short and J 1 base short, with 7 bases between. The CDR3 has 13 residues.

V is TRBV6-5 and J is TRBJ1-1; 7 bases agree with TRBD1. CDR1 and CDR2 (germline): MNHEY, SVGAGI. The CDR3 sequence is 13 residues long. V was clipped by 6 bases and J by 2 bases; unmatched bases: 3. CDR3 nucleotide sequence: TGTGCCAGCAGGACAGGGCGTAACACTGAAGCTTTCTTT. Translation gives CASRTGRNTEAFF.

This chain connects TRBV30 to TRBJ1-2, with D possibly matching TRBD1 (5 bases). In germline, CDR1 is GTSNPN, CDR2 SVGIG (reference sequence). V dropped 2 bases and J dropped 4 bases, with 8 bases sitting between them. The CDR3 is 12 amino acids. The CDR3 loop is CAWSMTVYGYTF. The CDR3 coding sequence is TGTGCCTGGAGTATGACAGTCTATGGCTACACCTTC.

The rearrangement uses TRBV3-1 (or the pseudogene TRBV3-2) and TRBJ1-6; TRBD1 matches at 9 bases. This CDR3 comprises 14 residues. Germline assignment: CDR1 LGHDT and CDR2 YNNKEL (reference sequence). The J segment lost 7 bases and the V segment lost 5 bases, leaving 3 bases of the junction unmatched. The chain's CDR3 is CASSWTGVNSPLHF. The CDR3 bases are TGTGCCAGCAGCTGGACAGGGGTGAATTCACCCCTCCACTTT.

This chain uses TRBV7-9 with TRBJ2-7; no reliable D call. The CDR3 covers 14 residues. The V gene lost 1 base and the J gene lost 5 bases, with 12 bases spanning the gap. Germline-derived CDR1 and CDR2 are SEHNR and FQNEAQ (reference sequence). CDR3 amino acids: CASSLVASLHEQYF. The DNA of the CDR3 is TGTGCCAGCAGCTTAGTTGCTAGTCTCCACGAGCAGTACTTC.

This rearrangement joins TRBV3-1 (or the pseudogene TRBV3-2) to TRBJ1-2; 8 nucleotides match TRBD1. The CDR3 length is 15 residues. Germline V lookup: CDR1 LGHDT, CDR2 YNNKEL (reference sequence). The J segment lost 8 bases and the V segment lost 1 base, leaving 9 bases of the junction unmatched. CDR3 region: CASSQGHQGAQGYTF. The CDR3 region has the DNA TGTGCCAGCAGCCAAGGGCATCAGGGGGCGCAAGGCTACACCTTC.

The V gene is TRBV10-3, the J gene TRBJ1-2; 7 bases map to TRBD1. After removal of 4 bases from V and 2 bases from J, the junction contained 1 base not matched to a gene. The CDR3 consists of 13 residues. Germline CDR1 ENHRY, CDR2 SYGVKD. The DNA of the CDR3 is TGTGCCATCAGTGTGGACAGGAACTATGGCTACACCTTC. The encoded protein is CAISVDRNYGYTF.

The V gene is TRBV6-5, the J gene TRBJ2-7; 7 bases fit TRBD2. After removal of 2 bases from V and 2 bases from J, the junction contained 6 bases not matched to a gene. Germline V gives CDR1 MNHEY, CDR2 SVGAGI. The CDR3 totals 15 residues. The CDR3 bases are TGTGCCAGCAGTTACCCCAGCGGGGCCCCCTACGAGCAGTACTTC. Translating gives CASSYPSGAPYEQYF.